The sequence of this T cell receptor beta chain was determined in a study of beta chain features in type 1 diabetes. The overall study: In age, gender and cell yields, patients were similar to healthy donors.

Of note for this clone: The antigen remains unidentified.

The CDR3 has 14 residues. The ends lost 5 bases at V and 6 bases at J; junction bases unmatched: 7. The germline V gene encodes CDR1 SGHTA and CDR2 FQGNSA. Of the isolated RNA, all was reverse transcribed, and so the sequenced material was expressed TCRB transcripts. Produced via immunoSEQ multiplex PCR; TCRdb's table is partial and in-frame only. The sample shows 550,000 to 850,000 clones, over 10% of them seen only once. Sorting produced populations that all topped 95% purity. Study-wide points: Type 1 diabetes patients had TCRB CDR3s that were shorter (moderately but significantly so) in all four CD4+ subsets.

The sequence was collected from a man aged 18 to 35 with type 1 diabetes. The sequenced sample was naive CD4+ T cells from blood. The V call is TRBV7-2, the J call TRBJ2-5; TRBD2 matches 9 bases. CDR3 region: CASSPGLARKTQYF. In nucleotides, the CDR3 is TGTGCCAGCAGCCCGGGACTAGCTAGGAAGACCCAGTACTTC.